This T cell receptor beta chain was sequenced for a study of tumor-infiltrating lymphocytes in primary liver carcinoma. Unsorted bulk tissue of about 19-33 mg yielded co-extracted RNA and DNA. In regard to this clonotype: A read error may produce the germline difference seen at one junction end.

The researchers produced TCR beta cDNA from about 510 ng total RNA with a constant-region primer. Libraries covering TCR beta were generated through three nested multiplex PCR rounds (using a slightly modified ARM-PCR). The first two PCR rounds used TRBV1-TRBV30 primers with a Cbeta primer, roughly 10 cycles each. Via MiXCR, TCRdb re-called the multiplex PCR reads, giving one row per CDR3 protein. The sample has around 100,000 distinct CDR3 sequences, 55% to 75% seen once. This CDR3 region has 11 residues. CDR1 MNHEY and CDR2 SVGAGI come from the germline V gene. This TCR was sampled from a woman aged 55-69 years with primary liver carcinoma and hepatitis B virus infection. The rearrangement links TRBV6-5 to TRBJ2-7, with D perhaps TRBD1 (5 bases). The sequencing input was liver tumor tissue from sampling region 5. This sample's subset: tumor region T5, tumor centre. The DNA of the CDR3 is TGTGTCAGCAGAAAAGGGGTCTGGCAGTATTTC. This gives the protein CVSRKGVWQYF.